The clone carrying this T cell receptor (beta chain) was recorded many times. The data derive from a study of Graves' ophthalmopathy and Graves' hyperthyroidism. Amplified TCR beta CDR3 regions were obtained using RNA transcripts as template. The first round was an RT-PCR with HTBI primers, and the second round was a multiplex PCR. TCRdb processed the multiplex PCR reads anew with MiXCR; each CDR3 protein has one entry. The repertoire holds over a million distinct CDR3 sequences, 36% seen once, with approximately 10% in the top ten. The germline gives CDR1 DFQATT, CDR2 SNEGSKA (reference sequence). V lost 6 bases, J lost 4 bases, and 25 bases lay in between. CDR3 length equals 16 residues.

Sequenced: peripheral blood or thyroid tissue (not recorded which). The chain recombines TRBV20-1 with TRBJ2-7; tentative D call: TRBD2 (7 bases). The source of this sequence is an adult man with Graves' hyperthyroidism. This CDR3 reads CSAHPMLAGDNYEQYF. The CDR3 nucleotides read TGCAGTGCCCATCCTATGCTGGCGGGGGACAATTACGAGCAGTACTTC.